Sequencing of this T cell receptor (beta chain) was carried out in a study of blood T cell repertoires in COVID-19. Across the study: PBMCs, B-cell-depleted T cells, or T cells provided the cDNA or gDNA that made up the material.

CDR1 SGHRS and CDR2 YFSETQ come from the germline V gene. This CDR3 spans 16 amino acids. Unmatched junction bases numbered 13, after V lost 7 bases and J lost 1 base. Sequenced by immunoSEQ multiplex PCR; TCRdb stores in-frame clones only, minus some. The sample yields roughly 220,000 clones, about 90% seen once. This sequence was found in a woman aged 50 to 60 with acute COVID-19. The source material was PBMCs or T cells enriched from blood (not recorded which). This chain uses TRBV5-1 with TRBJ2-5, with TRBD1 matching over 7 bases. The CDR3 here is CASRPGQVGLQETQYF. The CDR3 region has the DNA TGCGCCAGCCGCCCTGGACAGGTCGGACTCCAAGAGACCCAGTACTTC.